This TCR beta chain derives from a study of blood T cells in healthy people across ages. Then a second PCR, running roughly 7 to 11 cycles, was carried out with a sample-barcoded 5' primer and a J-beta primer mix. Each CDR3 protein is one row after TCRdb ran MiXCR on the 5' RACE reads. The sample has about 570,000 distinct CDR3 sequences, 27% seen once. The CDR3 spans 15 residues. The ends were cut back, 5 bases at V and 5 bases at J, with 18 bases in the middle. In germline, CDR1 is SEHNR, CDR2 FQNEAQ (reference sequence). The chain is built from TRBV7-9 and TRBJ1-1, with D perhaps TRBD1 (5 bases). The material sequenced was blood. This clonotype was sampled from an older woman in good health. In nucleotides, the CDR3 is TGTGCCAGCAGCCCCCAACAGGTGTCGGCGACTGAAGCTTTCTTT. Translating gives CASSPQQVSATEAFF.